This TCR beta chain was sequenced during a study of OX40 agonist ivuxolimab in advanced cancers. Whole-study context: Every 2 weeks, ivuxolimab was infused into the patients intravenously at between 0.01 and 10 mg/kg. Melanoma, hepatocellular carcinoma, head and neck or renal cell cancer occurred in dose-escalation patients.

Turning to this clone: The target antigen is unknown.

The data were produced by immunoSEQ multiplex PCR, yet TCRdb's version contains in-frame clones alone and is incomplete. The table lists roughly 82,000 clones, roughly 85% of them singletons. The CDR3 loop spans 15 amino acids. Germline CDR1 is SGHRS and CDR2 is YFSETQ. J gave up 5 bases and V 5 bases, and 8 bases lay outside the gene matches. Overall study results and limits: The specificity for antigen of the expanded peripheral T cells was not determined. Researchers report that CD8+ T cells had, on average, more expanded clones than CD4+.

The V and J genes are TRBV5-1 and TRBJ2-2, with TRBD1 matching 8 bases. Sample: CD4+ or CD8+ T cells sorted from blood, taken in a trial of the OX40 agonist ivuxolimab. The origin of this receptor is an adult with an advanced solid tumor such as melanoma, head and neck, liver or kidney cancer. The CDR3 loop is CASSFQGAGTGELFF. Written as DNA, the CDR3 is TGCGCCAGCAGTTTCCAGGGGGCCGGGACCGGGGAGCTGTTTTTT.